This T cell receptor beta chain was sequenced for a study of blood T cell repertoires in COVID-19. V gave up 7 bases and J gave up 7 bases, with 13 bases separating them. The germline V gene has CDR1 MNHNY and CDR2 SVGAGI (reference sequence). The CDR3 runs to 12 residues. TCRdb keeps only in-frame clones here, not all; method: immunoSEQ multiplex PCR. The profile shows 90,000 to 130,000 clones, 76% of them singletons. The genes are TRBV6-6 and TRBJ1-2; D might be TRBD1 (6 bases). The clonotype comes from a woman older than 75 with acute or convalescent COVID-19. Sequencing was carried out using peripheral blood. CDR3 loop: CASMTQGVGYTF. DNA for the CDR3: TGTGCCAGCATGACACAGGGTGTTGGCTACACCTTC.